Listed below are T cell receptor beta chains from one sample, sequenced in a study of OX40 agonist ivuxolimab in advanced cancers. The assay was immunoSEQ multiplex PCR, and TCRdb's table has in-frame clones only and misses some. The table shows just under 75,000 clones, with around 90% occurring only once. Sample: CD4+ or CD8+ T cells sorted from blood, taken in a trial of the OX40 agonist ivuxolimab. Receptors were obtained from an adult with an advanced solid tumor such as melanoma, head and neck, liver or kidney cancer. The CDR3 runs from the conserved cysteine through the conserved F or W. D genes are given only for firm matches. Rows give clone size only sometimes, using once, few, many, or a class for an expanded clone.

>NA|TRBV11-2|TRBJ2-5|NA
TGTGCCAGCAGTTGGGGGAACCAAGAGACCCAGTACTTC
CASSWGNQETQYF
>NA|TRBV5-1|TRBJ1-5|TRBD1
TGCGCCAGCAGCATTGGGACAGGCGGCAATCAGCCCCAGCATTTT
CASSIGTGGNQPQHF
>NA|TRBV6-5|TRBJ1-2|NA
TGTGCCAGCAGTTCTACAGCCCCCTATGGCTACACCTTC
CASSSTAPYGYTF
>NA|TRBV2|TRBJ2-1|TRBD2
TGTGCCAGCATGGGCCTAGCGGGAGCTAGCGAGCAGTTCTTC
CASMGLAGASEQFF
>NA|TRBV10-3|TRBJ1-2|TRBD1
TGTGCCATAAGAACAGGGGAAAATTATGGCTACACCTTC
CAIRTGENYGYTF
>NA|TRBV5-1|TRBJ2-3|NA
TGCGCCAGCAGCTCCCGCGGGGCAGGGGCAGATACGCAGTATTTT
CASSSRGAGADTQYF
>NA|TRBV10-2|TRBJ2-7|NA
TGCGCCAGCAGTGAAGGGACTCAGGGGCCCTACGAGCAGTACTTC
CASSEGTQGPYEQYF
>NA|TRBV7-9|TRBJ2-3|TRBD1
TGTGCCAGCAGCACAGGGGACACAGATACGCAGTATTTT
CASSTGDTDTQYF
>NA|TRBV4-1|TRBJ2-1|NA
TGCGCCAGCAGCCAAGGGGGCGACGGGGGTTACAATGAGCAGTTCTTC
CASSQGGDGGYNEQFF
>NA|TRBV10-3|TRBJ1-1|TRBD1
TGTGCCATCAGTGAGACCTTCAGGGGGCACAGCAGTTTCACTGAAGCTTTCTTT
CAISETFRGHSSFTEAFF
>NA|TRBV7-2|TRBJ2-1|NA
TGTGCCAGCAGCTTAGGTCGAGCGGCGGGGTTCAATGAGCAGTTCTTC
CASSLGRAAGFNEQFF
>NA|TRBV5-4|TRBJ2-7|TRBD2
TGTGCCAGCAGCTTGCCTAGCGGATCCTACGAGCAGTACTTC
CASSLPSGSYEQYF
>NA|TRBV15|TRBJ2-7|TRBD1
TGTGCCACCGAGGCCCGGGACAGGGGATATGACGAGCAGTACTTC
CATEARDRGYDEQYF
>NA|TRBV9|TRBJ2-3|NA
TGTGCCAGCAGCGTACATGGCAGACCCACTAGCACAGATACGCAGTATTTT
CASSVHGRPTSTDTQYF
>NA|TRBV19|TRBJ2-5|NA
TGTGCCAGTAGTGGCCGGGAGAGGCCCCAAGAGACCCAGTACTTC
CASSGRERPQETQYF
>NA|TRBV7-2|TRBJ1-2|NA
TGTGCCAGCAGCTTAGCCGGCGGCGTGGGTAGTGGCTACACCTTC
CASSLAGGVGSGYTF
>NA|TRBV19|TRBJ1-2|NA
TGTGCCAGTAGTATAGGTCCAGGCCTTGGCTACACCTTC
CASSIGPGLGYTF
>NA|TRBV5-1|TRBJ2-7|NA
TGCGCCAGCAGCTTGGATATCATTTACGAGCAGTACTTC
CASSLDIIYEQYF
>NA|TRBV19|TRBJ2-7|TRBD1
TGTGCCAGTAGTTTAAGGACAGGACCCTACGAGCAGTACTTC
CASSLRTGPYEQYF
>NA|TRBV6-5|TRBJ2-7|TRBD2
TGTGCCAGCAGAGCCAAACTAGCGGGAACCTACGAGCAGTACTTC
CASRAKLAGTYEQYF
>NA|TRBV10-3|TRBJ2-7|NA
TGTGCCATCAGTGATGAAGGGGCTTGGTCATACGAGCAGTACTTC
CAISDEGAWSYEQYF
>NA|TRBV2|TRBJ2-2|NA
TGTGCCAGCAGTGAGAGAGACCTCAACCCCGGGGAGCTGTTTTTT
CASSERDLNPGELFF
>NA|TRBV5-1|TRBJ2-1|TRBD2
TGCGCCAGCAGCAGACTTGCCGGGACTAGCTTGGCGAATGAGCAGTTCTTC
CASSRLAGTSLANEQFF
>NA|TRBV6-5|TRBJ2-4|NA
TGTGCCAGCAGAGGGCTTCTCGCCAAAAACATTCAGTACTTC
CASRGLLAKNIQYF
>once|TRBV6-4|TRBJ2-2|TRBD2
TGTGCCAGCAGCGCCGGGGGACTAACGGGATACACCGGGGAGCTGTTTTTT
CASSAGGLTGYTGELFF
>NA|TRBV2|TRBJ2-7|TRBD2
TGTGCCAGCAGAACTAGCGGCCTCTACGAGCAGTACTTC
CASRTSGLYEQYF
>once|TRBV7-2|TRBJ2-7|TRBD2
TGTGCCAGCAGCTTAGGAGCGGGAGTCTCCTACGAGCAGTACTTC
CASSLGAGVSYEQYF
>NA|TRBV11-3|TRBJ2-7|TRBD2
TGTGCCAGCAGCCAGGGCGGGGGGTCAGACGAGCAGTACTTC
CASSQGGGSDEQYF
>NA|TRBV25-1|TRBJ1-6|TRBD1
TGTGCCAGCGAGACGGGACAGCCCAATTCACCCCTCCACTTT
CASETGQPNSPLHF
>NA|TRBV10-3|TRBJ2-7|NA
TGTGCCATCAGTGTTCTCAGGCTTTGGGAGCAGTACTTC
CAISVLRLWEQYF
>NA|TRBV5-6|TRBJ1-6|NA
TGTGCCAGCAGCTTGGTACAGGGATCGAATTCACCCCTCCACTTT
CASSLVQGSNSPLHF
>NA|TRBV7-9|TRBJ2-7|TRBD2
TGTGCCAGCAGCTTGACAACGACTAGCGGGAGGCACGAGCAGTACTTC
CASSLTTTSGRHEQYF
>NA|TRBV10-3|TRBJ1-4|TRBD1
TGTGCCATCAGTCGGACAGGGTCGAATGAAAAACTGTTTTTT
CAISRTGSNEKLFF
>NA|TRBV19|TRBJ1-1|TRBD1
TGTGCCAGTAGGGGGGACAGCGAGAACACTGAAGCTTTCTTT
CASRGDSENTEAFF
>NA|TRBV5-5|TRBJ1-2|TRBD1
TGTGCCAGCAATCGGGACAGTAACTATGGCTACACCTTC
CASNRDSNYGYTF
>NA|TRBV2|TRBJ2-7|TRBD2
TGTGCCAGCAATAGCGGGAGGGCCCGGGAGCAGTACTTC
CASNSGRAREQYF
>NA|TRBV6-6|TRBJ2-7|TRBD1
TGTGCCAGCAGTTCGCAACCGGGACAGGGGGGCTACGAGCAGTACTTC
CASSSQPGQGGYEQYF
>NA|TRBV4-3|TRBJ2-5|NA
TGCGCCAGCAGCCAAGATCTTCGGCCAGAACCAGAGACCCAGTACTTC
CASSQDLRPEPETQYF
>NA|TRBV2|TRBJ2-3|TRBD1
TGTGCCAGCACCAGGGACAGGGGCTTACCAGATACGCAGTATTTT
CASTRDRGLPDTQYF
>NA|TRBV28|TRBJ2-5|NA
TGTGCCAGCAGTTTAAAGGGAGGCGAGACCCAGTACTTC
CASSLKGGETQYF
>NA|TRBV14|TRBJ2-7|TRBD1
TGTGCCAGCAGCCGCGGGACAGGGATAGTCTACGAGCAGTACTTC
CASSRGTGIVYEQYF
>NA|TRBV19|TRBJ2-6|NA
TGTGCCAGTACCAAAGACACCCGCCCTGGGGCCAACGTCCTGACTTTC
CASTKDTRPGANVLTF
>NA|TRBV18|TRBJ2-2|TRBD1
TGTGCCAGCTCAGGACAGGGGACGCACACCGGGGAGCTGTTTTTT
CASSGQGTHTGELFF
>NA|TRBV28|TRBJ2-5|NA
TGTGCCAGCAGTTCCTCGGGGGCCGGGCAAGAGACCCAGTACTTC
CASSSSGAGQETQYF
>NA|TRBV5-1|TRBJ2-7|NA
TGCGCCAGCAGCTCGGCATACGAGCAGTACTTC
CASSSAYEQYF
>NA|TRBV7-9|TRBJ1-5|TRBD1
TGTGCCAGCAGCGACTCCAGACAGGGGGGAGGGCAGCCCCAGCATTTT
CASSDSRQGGGQPQHF
>NA|TRBV29-1|TRBJ1-2|TRBD1
TGCAGCGTTCGGAGGAGGGACAGGGGCAACTATGGCTACACCTTC
CSVRRRDRGNYGYTF
>NA|TRBV10-3|TRBJ2-6|NA
TGTGCCATCAGTAGGCAGGGAGATGGGGCCAACGTCCTGACTTTC
CAISRQGDGANVLTF
>NA|TRBV9|TRBJ1-5|NA
TGTGCCAGCAGCGTAGGATCCAGCAATCAGCCCCAGCATTTT
CASSVGSSNQPQHF
>NA|TRBV5-1|TRBJ2-7|TRBD2
TGCGCCAGCAGCTTTTTCCGGACTAGCGGGAGACCCTACGAGCAGTACTTC
CASSFFRTSGRPYEQYF
>NA|TRBV6-5|TRBJ2-7|NA
TGTGCCAGCAGTTACGCCCGGGAAGCCTACGAGCAGTACTTC
CASSYAREAYEQYF
>NA|TRBV11-2|TRBJ2-1|TRBD2
TGTGCCAGCAGCCCAACTAGCGGGGGTTACAATGAGCAGTTCTTC
CASSPTSGGYNEQFF
>NA|TRBV30|TRBJ1-3|NA
TGTGCCTGGAGTGGGGGGACTGGAAACACCATATATTTT
CAWSGGTGNTIYF
>once|TRBV7-2|TRBJ2-5|NA
TGTGCCAGCAGCTCCCGGGGGAGAGAGACCCAGTACTTC
CASSSRGRETQYF
>NA|TRBV7-2|TRBJ2-7|TRBD2
TGTGCCAGCAGCTACCGGACTAGCGGGAGGGCCGGGGTCGAGCAGTACTTC
CASSYRTSGRAGVEQYF
>NA|TRBV5-1|TRBJ1-1|NA
TGCGCCAGCAGCTTGGTAGTCGGCGGGAACACTGAAGCTTTCTTT
CASSLVVGGNTEAFF
>NA|TRBV7-9|TRBJ1-3|NA
TGTGCCAGCAGCAGTGAGGGTTTACCTGGAAACACCATATATTTT
CASSSEGLPGNTIYF
>NA|TRBV11-1|TRBJ2-3|TRBD2
TGTGCCAGCAGCTTAGGTTTCCGCGGGAGGGCCCCAGATACGCAGTATTTT
CASSLGFRGRAPDTQYF
>once|TRBV19|TRBJ2-7|NA
TGTGCCAGTAGTGCCCGGCGGACAGCACCTCCGGAGCTGTACTTC
CASSARRTAPPELYF